This T cell receptor (beta chain) was documented in a study of T-cell memory formation after mild COVID-19. Study-level information: Largely, TCR clusters stayed within a single donor.

TCRdb recomputed calls from the 5' RACE reads with MiXCR, one row per CDR3 protein. The sample lists about 470,000 distinct CDR3 sequences, about 23% occurring once. Sequencing was done on a sample of PBMCs or a T cell subset sorted from them (not recorded which). The source of this sequence is an adult woman who had mild COVID-19 (a few samples of this study predate the infection). Cell type and time point are not known.

The CDR3, as DNA: TGTGCCAGCAGTTTATCAGGAGCGTACCACGAGCAGTACTTC. It translates to CASSLSGAYHEQYF. The chain recombines TRBV12-3 or TRBV12-4 with TRBJ2-7; no clear D gene. The CDR3 is 14 residues long. V lost 2 bases and J 5 bases, leaving 13 bases between the germline ends.